Listed here are 15 T cell receptor beta chains from one sample, sequenced in a study of cytomegalovirus exposure and HLA in healthy donors (dated by TCRdb to between 2016 and 2019). Library preparation employed the immunoSEQ multiplex PCR assay. For the multiplex PCR, a mixture combining 60 forward primers for TCR Vbeta segments and 13 reverse primers for TCR Jbeta segments was used. TCRdb stores this immuneACCESS table with in-frame sequences only. Part of the clones is absent; in the studies checked, under half of the shortfall reflects unresolved V genes, and no reason is known for the rest. The sample contains 150,000 to 190,000 clones, 75% of them found a single time. The ten top clones hold over 1.2% of the sample. Material for sequencing was PBMCs. These receptors all come from a young man in good health and CMV-seronegative.

The V gene is TRBV9, the J gene TRBJ2-7, with TRBD2 matching over 9 bases. CDR1 and CDR2 from the germline V gene are SGDLS and YYNGEE. CDR3 length: 16 residues. V lost 0 bases and J lost 3; bases outside the gene matches: 7. CDR3 sequence (DNA): TGTGCCAGCAGCGTAGGGGGTAGCGGGAGTTTCTACGAGCAGTACTTC. Amino acid sequence: CASSVGGSGSFYEQYF.

DNA of the CDR3: TGTGCCAGCAAGGGGGTAGGAGGATCTCTGAGAACTGAAGCTTTCTTT. It yields the protein CASKGVGGSLRTEAFF. The chain employs TRBV7-9 and TRBJ1-1; D perhaps matches TRBD1 (6 bases). CDR3 length: 16 residues. In germline, CDR1 is SEHNR, CDR2 FQNEAQ (reference sequence). V dropped 7 bases and J dropped 5 bases, with 23 bases sitting between them.

The V and J genes are TRBV19 and TRBJ2-2; TRBD2 is a possible D gene (6 bases). This CDR3 region has 15 residues. Trimming took off 2 bases at V and 2 bases at J, with 9 bases between the two ends. CDR1 is LNHDA, CDR2 SQIVND, per germline (reference sequence). CDR3 sequence: CASSITGVNTGELFF. The CDR3, as DNA: TGTGCCAGTAGTATAACGGGAGTCAACACCGGGGAGCTGTTTTTT.

V and J are TRBV5-1 and TRBJ1-1; 8 bases map to TRBD1. This CDR3 is 18 amino acids long. Germline V lookup: CDR1 SGHRS, CDR2 YFSETQ. V trimming: 4 bases; J trimming: 1 base; junction bases outside the gene matches: 15. The CDR3 loop is CASSAVGWAGQGNTEAFF. As DNA, the CDR3 is TGCGCCAGCAGCGCCGTTGGGTGGGCCGGACAGGGGAACACTGAAGCTTTCTTT.

This chain uses TRBV6-4 with TRBJ2-1; D unclear. Trimming cost V 8 bases and J 4 bases, with 12 bases left between them. The CDR3 is 13 amino acids. Germline loops: CDR1 MRHNA, CDR2 SNTAGT. In nucleotides, the CDR3 is TGTGCCAGCCGCGGTAATTTGTACAATGAGCAGTTCTTC. Its translation: CASRGNLYNEQFF.

CDR3: CASSLGADRSYYGYTF. DNA for the CDR3: TGTGCCAGCAGCTTGGGGGCAGATAGATCTTACTATGGCTACACCTTC. The V gene is TRBV7-9, the J gene TRBJ1-2, with D possibly TRBD1 on 6 matching bases. The V end lost 3 bases, the J end lost 3 bases, and 17 bases lay between the germline ends. Per germline, CDR1 SEHNR and CDR2 FQNEAQ (reference sequence). This CDR3 region has 16 residues.

The chain combines TRBV6-5 with TRBJ2-2; a possible D gene is TRBD2 (5 bases). Germline loops: CDR1 MNHEY, CDR2 SVGAGI. With 5 bases removed from V and 1 base from J, the gap between germline ends came to 11 bases. The CDR3 runs to 15 residues. The CDR3 coding sequence is TGTGCCAGCAGTCCCGGGATAGTGAACACCGGGGAGCTGTTTTTT. This sequence encodes CASSPGIVNTGELFF.

The CDR3 protein is CASSPHLSSYNEQFF. As DNA, the CDR3 is TGTGCCAGCAGTCCGCACCTGAGCTCCTACAATGAGCAGTTCTTC. This rearrangement joins TRBV28 to TRBJ2-1, with no clear D. CDR3 length: 15 residues. The germline CDR1 and CDR2 sequences are MDHEN and SYDVKM. Trimming shortened V by 5 bases and J by 0 bases, and 11 bases separated the two germline ends.

CDR3 sequence (DNA): TGTGCCAGCAGTCCAGACGCGGGGGAGACCCAGTACTTC. Protein sequence: CASSPDAGETQYF. The gene calls are TRBV6-5 and TRBJ2-5; a possible D gene is TRBD2 (6 bases). The length of the CDR3 is 13 residues. Germline V CDR1 and CDR2: MNHEY, SVGAGI. Trimming shortened V by 5 bases and J by 5 bases, and 12 bases separated the two germline ends.

This rearrangement joins TRBV19 to TRBJ1-1; TRBD1 matches at 11 bases. Unmatched junction bases numbered 11, after V lost 4 bases and J lost 10 bases. The V gene's germline CDR1 is LNHDA and CDR2 SQIVND (reference sequence). This CDR3 has 15 amino acids. The CDR3 is CASSTTGTGGAGAFF. In DNA form, the CDR3 reads TGTGCCAGTAGTACTACCGGGACAGGGGGTGCCGGAGCTTTCTTT.

The V gene is TRBV2, the J gene TRBJ1-5; D gene uncertain. The CDR3 is made up of 12 amino acids. Per germline, CDR1 SNHLY and CDR2 FYNNEI. Trimming left V 4 bases short and J 4 bases short, with 5 bases between. The CDR3 bases are TGTGCCAGCAGTGGAGAGAATCAGCCCCAGCATTTT. Encoded protein: CASSGENQPQHF.

This clone has just one count. The gene calls are TRBV7-2 and TRBJ2-2; D is uncertain. CDR3 length: 14 residues. Trimming took off 1 base at V and 5 bases at J, with 8 bases between the two ends. Germline lookup yields CDR1 SGHTA and CDR2 FQGNSA. The CDR3 DNA is TGTGCCAGCAGCTTAGAGATCGGGACCGGGGAGCTGTTTTTT. Its protein product is CASSLEIGTGELFF. Full variable domain (outside the CDR3, taken from reference TRBV7-2 and TRBJ2-2): GAGVSQSPSNKVTEKGKDVELRCDPISGHTALYWYRQSLGQGLEFLIYFQGNSAPDKSGLPSDRFSAERTGGSVSTLTIQRTQQEDSAVYLCASSLEIGTGELFFGEGSRLTVL.

The V and J genes are TRBV4-3 and TRBJ2-5; D gene uncertain. Gene TRBJ2-7 matches the end of the DNA better, so the J call may be wrong. Germline lookup yields CDR1 LGHNA and CDR2 YSLEER. The CDR3 contains 14 residues. CDR3 nucleotide sequence: TGCGCCAGCAGCCAACAGACGGGTTCCTACGAGCAGTACTTC. It codes for CASSQQTGSYEQYF.

The chain links TRBV7-6 to TRBJ2-1, with 13 bases matching TRBD2. V trimming: 1 base; J trimming: 10 bases; junction bases outside the gene matches: 4. The CDR3 covers 15 residues. Per germline, CDR1 SGHVS and CDR2 FNYEAQ. This CDR3 reads CASSLGTSGRAEQFF. The CDR3 coding sequence is TGTGCCAGCAGCTTAGGGACTAGCGGGAGAGCAGAGCAGTTCTTC.

The V and J genes are TRBV25-1 and TRBJ1-5, with D tentatively TRBD1 (6 bases). Trimming took 1 base from V and 1 from J, leaving 11 bases between them. The CDR3 sequence is 16 residues long. From germline, CDR1 is MGHDK and CDR2 SYGVNS. The CDR3 sequence is CASSESSGESNQPQHF. Here the CDR3 DNA reads TGTGCCAGCAGTGAATCGTCAGGGGAAAGCAATCAGCCCCAGCATTTT.